The 29 T cell receptor beta chains reported below all come from one sample, sequenced in a study of CD4 T cells in relation to SARS-CoV-2 and coronaviruses. Their antigens are not known. Measured with immunoSEQ multiplex PCR; TCRdb has only the in-frame clones, and not every one. Altogether around 23,000 clones are present, 70% to 75% being singletons, with the ten largest covering roughly a sixth. CD4+ T cells from unexposed donors were obtained before the COVID-19 pandemic (2011-2018). The cells were cultured for over eight days before CD4+ T cells were isolated. Sequencing was done on a sample of CD4+ T cells from PBMCs, cultured in vitro. Receptors were obtained from a human donor in good health.

This chain joins TRBV19 and TRBJ2-7; 10 bases align to TRBD1. V was clipped by 2 bases and J by 4 bases; unmatched bases: 2. The CDR3 totals 14 residues. The germline CDR1 and CDR2 sequences are LNHDA and SQIVND (reference sequence). CDR3 bases: TGTGCCAGTAGTATACTGGGACAGGGGTACGAGCAGTACTTC. Translated, it gives CASSILGQGYEQYF.

This chain connects TRBV6-2 or TRBV6-3 to TRBJ2-7; D unresolved. Germline lookup yields CDR1 MNHEY and CDR2 SVGEGT. This CDR3 region has 12 residues. V lost 4 bases and J 6 bases, leaving 10 bases between the germline ends. Here the CDR3 DNA reads TGTGCCAGCAGTTCTCCAAGAACCGAGCAGTACTTC. Translating it yields CASSSPRTEQYF.

The chain links TRBV5-4 to TRBJ1-6, with 7 bases that match TRBD1. The CDR3 is 15 amino acids. The germline gives CDR1 SGHNT, CDR2 YYREEE (reference sequence). Trimming removed 4 bases from V and 7 bases from J; junction bases left unmatched: 8. The CDR3 DNA sequence: TGTGCCAGCAGCACCCAGGGACAGCAAAATTCACCCCTCCACTTT. It encodes CASSTQGQQNSPLHF.

The CDR3 sequence is CASSVPPGQRISSYNEQFF. The CDR3 nucleotides are TGTGCCAGCAGCGTACCTCCGGGACAGAGAATCAGCTCCTACAATGAGCAGTTCTTC. The rearrangement links TRBV7-6 to TRBJ2-1; 7 bases are shared with TRBD1. Trimming took 5 bases from V and 0 from J; bases not matched to a gene: 16. Per germline, CDR1 SGHVS and CDR2 FNYEAQ. CDR3 length: 19 amino acids.

This clone has only a few counts. V gene TRBV12-3 or TRBV12-4 combines with J gene TRBJ2-2, with 7 bases that match TRBD1. CDR3 length: 13 residues. Trimming removed 5 bases from V and 7 bases from J; junction bases left unmatched: 4. CDR3 residues: CASSVQGFGELFF. In nucleotides, the CDR3 is TGTGCCAGCAGTGTACAGGGGTTCGGGGAGCTGTTTTTT.

V usage is TRBV7-2 and J usage is TRBJ1-2; 7 bases are shared with TRBD1. The CDR3 spans 13 residues. From germline, CDR1 is SGHTA and CDR2 FQGNSA. Losses at the gene ends were 6 bases for V and 8 bases for J; bases not matched to a gene: 9. The DNA for the CDR3 is TGTGCCAGCAGTCCCGACAGGGTTAAGGGCTACACCTTC. Translated: CASSPDRVKGYTF. The complete variable domain, with remaining parts taken from reference TRBV7-2 and TRBJ1-2, reads GAGVSQSPSNKVTEKGKDVELRCDPISGHTALYWYRQSLGQGLEFLIYFQGNSAPDKSGLPSDRFSAERTGGSVSTLTIQRTQQEDSAVYLCASSPDRVKGYTFGSGTRLTVV.

The chain uses TRBV6-6 and TRBJ2-3; the D is unclear. The CDR3 is 15 residues long. The ends were cut back, 6 bases at V and 0 bases at J, with 13 bases in the middle. Per the germline V gene, CDR1 is MNHNY and CDR2 is SVGAGI (reference sequence). For the CDR3, the DNA is TGTGCCAGCAGCCGACGAGACACTAGCACAGATACGCAGTATTTT. Protein: CASSRRDTSTDTQYF.

V gene TRBV30 combines with J gene TRBJ2-3, with TRBD1 matching 7 bases. Germline lookup yields CDR1 GTSNPN and CDR2 SVGIG (reference sequence). The CDR3 length is 15 residues. J was trimmed by 0 bases and V by 2 bases; bases with no gene match: 5. The CDR3 loop reads CAWSNRGDSTDTQYF. For the CDR3, the DNA is TGTGCCTGGAGTAACAGGGGCGACAGCACAGATACGCAGTATTTT.

The chain carries TRBV5-1 and TRBJ2-1; 11 nucleotides agree with TRBD2. The CDR3 is made up of 16 amino acids. Germline CDR1 is SGHRS and CDR2 is YFSETQ. The V gene end was trimmed by 4 bases and the J gene end by 10 bases; junction bases not matched to a gene: 13. DNA for the CDR3: TGCGCCAGCAGCCAGACAATGGGGACTAGCGGACAAGAGCAGTTCTTC. It translates to CASSQTMGTSGQEQFF.

This chain uses TRBV10-3 with TRBJ2-5; D ambiguous. Trimming left V 10 bases short and J 1 base short, with 13 bases between. This CDR3 has 13 amino acids. Germline values: CDR1 ENHRY, CDR2 SYGVKD. CDR3 nucleotide sequence: TGTGCCACCCAATCGGAGCGCCAAGAGACCCAGTACTTC. It codes for CATQSERQETQYF.

This chain connects TRBV30 to TRBJ2-1; D may be TRBD2 (6 bases). V was cut by 2 bases and J by 7 bases, with 27 bases left in between. CDR3 size: 18 residues. The germline CDR1 and CDR2 sequences are GTSNPN and SVGIG (reference sequence). CDR3 nucleotide sequence: TGTGCCTGGAGTCGGTTGGGGGGTGCTAGCGCCAGAGGGAATGAGCAGTTCTTC. Translating it yields CAWSRLGGASARGNEQFF.

The chain has TRBV6-5 and TRBJ2-7; 7 bases map to TRBD2. With 8 bases clipped from V and 2 bases from J, the junction kept 6 bases outside the gene matches. Germline CDR1 reads MNHEY; CDR2 reads SVGAGI. The length of the CDR3 is 13 residues. The CDR3 spells CASGERGTYEQYF. CDR3 DNA sequence: TGTGCCAGCGGGGAGCGGGGCACCTACGAGCAGTACTTC.

This sequence joins TRBV30 and TRBJ1-5, with D unclear. V was cut by 0 bases and J by 6 bases, with 18 bases left in between. Germline V lookup: CDR1 GTSNPN, CDR2 SVGIG (reference sequence). The CDR3 sequence is 16 residues long. In DNA form, the CDR3 reads TGTGCCTGGAGTGTACCCGGCCCAAGCGGAGCTCAGCCCCAGCATTTT. This encodes CAWSVPGPSGAQPQHF.

This chain uses TRBV30 with TRBJ1-5; D ambiguous. The CDR3 loop spans 14 amino acids. Trimming left V 2 bases short and J 2 bases short, with 10 bases between. Germline V gives CDR1 GTSNPN, CDR2 SVGIG (reference sequence). The CDR3 reads CAWSTAVGNQPQHF. DNA of the CDR3: TGTGCCTGGAGTACCGCCGTGGGCAATCAGCCCCAGCATTTT.

The chain is built from TRBV11-3 and TRBJ2-7, with D maybe TRBD2 (6 bases). CDR3 size: 15 residues. V was shortened by 4 bases and J by 3 bases, with 16 bases between the two germline ends. Germline lookup yields CDR1 SGHNT and CDR2 YENEEA. The CDR3 loop is CASSSPRRGYYEQYF. DNA for the CDR3: TGTGCCAGCAGCTCCCCGAGGAGGGGCTACTACGAGCAGTACTTC.

The J gene is TRBJ2-1, the V gene TRBV7-2; TRBD2 matches 8 bases. There are 14 residues in the CDR3. The V gene's germline CDR1 is SGHTA and CDR2 FQGNSA. V was pared by 1 base and J by 8 bases, with 4 bases of the junction left unmatched. The chain's CDR3 is CASSLEAGGYEQFF. As DNA, the CDR3 is TGTGCCAGCAGCTTAGAGGCGGGGGGTTATGAGCAGTTCTTC.

This clone showed up just a few times. The chain carries TRBV1 and TRBJ2-7; no check of the table's D call, TRBD2, against the DNA was made. TRBV1 is a recognized pseudogene. The CDR3 length is 15 residues. The CDR3 DNA is TGCACCAGCAGCCAGTCTAGCGTCTCCTCCTACGAGCAGTACTTC. Translation: CTSSQSSVSSYEQYF.

The chain couples TRBV6-6 to TRBJ2-5, with a tentative D call TRBD1 (6 bases). The CDR3 is 13 amino acids. CDR1 MNHNY and CDR2 SVGAGI come from the germline V gene (reference sequence). V lost 6 bases and J lost 0, with 8 bases in between. CDR3 amino acids: CASSRDNQETQYF. The CDR3 bases are TGTGCCAGCAGCAGGGACAACCAAGAGACCCAGTACTTC.

The chain carries TRBV30 and TRBJ1-5; 10 nucleotides line up with TRBD1. CDR1 and CDR2 from the germline V gene are GTSNPN and SVGIG (reference sequence). This CDR3 is 18 amino acids long. J was trimmed by 4 bases and V by 7 bases; bases with no gene match: 19. The CDR3 loop reads CAFSRRFEGQGSNQPQHF. In DNA form, the CDR3 reads TGTGCCTTTTCTCGTCGCTTTGAGGGACAGGGGAGTAATCAGCCCCAGCATTTT.

The J gene is TRBJ1-4, the V gene TRBV14; the match to TRBD1 covers 7 bases. The CDR3 loop spans 16 amino acids. The V gene's germline CDR1 is SGHDN and CDR2 FVKESK. Trimming took 1 base from V and 8 from J; bases not matched to a gene: 10. CDR3 amino acids: CASSQGPTGYGEKLFF. The CDR3 DNA reads TGTGCCAGCAGCCAAGGTCCGACAGGGTATGGAGAAAAACTGTTTTTT.

This chain connects TRBV3-1 (or the pseudogene TRBV3-2) to TRBJ2-3; TRBD2 is a possible D gene (6 bases). Germline V gene data show CDR1 as LGHDT and CDR2 as YNNKEL (reference sequence). Trimming left V 4 bases short and J 4 bases short, with 15 bases between. The CDR3 contains 15 residues. CDR3 sequence reads: CASSRGNSGPDTQYF. The CDR3 bases are TGTGCCAGCAGCCGCGGGAACTCAGGGCCAGATACGCAGTATTTT.

This clone has more than one count but fewer than ten. The chain uses TRBV6-7 and TRBJ2-7; D gene ambiguous. TRBV6-7 carries the ORF label, with uncertain function. V lost 8 bases, J lost 3 bases, and 11 bases lay in between. The CDR3 is 12 residues long. The CDR3 spells CASLGIRYEQYF. CDR3 bases: TGTGCCAGCCTGGGGATCCGCTACGAGCAGTACTTC.

This clone was recorded a few times. V gene TRBV11-3 combines with J gene TRBJ2-2, with D perhaps given as TRBD1 or TRBD2 (7 bases each). CDR3 size: 17 residues. Deletions cut 5 bases from V and 3 bases from J, with 19 bases between. CDR1 and CDR2 (germline): SGHNT, YENEEA. The CDR3 loop reads CASSLGGDSIYTGELFF. The CDR3 DNA follows: TGTGCCAGCAGCCTAGGGGGGGACAGCATTTACACCGGGGAGCTGTTTTTT.

The V gene is TRBV6-4, the J gene TRBJ2-7, with D hard to call. Germline V gene sequence: CDR1 MRHNA, CDR2 SNTAGT. V shed 3 bases and J shed 2 bases, with 11 bases lying between them. The CDR3 extends over 14 amino acids. The CDR3, as DNA: TGTGCCAGCAGTGAGAACAGCGTTCCCTACGAGCAGTACTTC. Its translation is CASSENSVPYEQYF.

This clone showed up just a few times. The chain is built from TRBV4-1 and TRBJ2-6; D may be TRBD2 (6 bases). CDR1 and CDR2 from the germline V gene are MGHRA and YSYEKL. The CDR3 covers 16 residues. V gave up 4 bases and J gave up 0 bases, with 10 bases separating them. CDR3 amino acids: CASSRGDFSGANVLTF. The CDR3 region has the DNA TGCGCCAGCAGCCGGGGGGACTTCTCTGGGGCCAACGTCCTGACTTTC.

The chain uses TRBV20-1 and TRBJ2-7, with D unresolved. The CDR3 loop spans 13 amino acids. Germline V lookup: CDR1 DFQATT, CDR2 SNEGSKA (reference sequence). The V gene lost 3 bases and the J gene lost 2 bases, with 11 bases spanning the gap. Here the CDR3 DNA reads TGCAGTGCTAGTGAAACACACCCCTACGAGCAGTACTTC. Translated: CSASETHPYEQYF.

The chain is built from TRBV2 and TRBJ1-6; possibly TRBD1 for D (6 bases). This CDR3 comprises 15 residues. The germline V gene encodes CDR1 SNHLY and CDR2 FYNNEI. Trimming removed 1 base from V and 7 bases from J, with 11 bases in between. The CDR3 spells CASSEVGGWNSPLHF. DNA for the CDR3: TGTGCCAGCAGTGAAGTTGGGGGCTGGAATTCACCCCTCCACTTT.

V and J are TRBV18 and TRBJ2-7; tentatively, D is TRBD1 (5 bases). Germline V gene lookup returns CDR1 KGHSH and CDR2 LQKENI. V was cut by 0 bases and J by 5 bases, with 20 bases left in between. This CDR3 contains 17 residues. CDR3 protein: CASSPPMGHWDADEQYF. For the CDR3, the DNA is TGTGCCAGCTCACCACCCATGGGGCACTGGGATGCCGACGAGCAGTACTTC.

The rearrangement uses TRBV5-1 and TRBJ1-2; a possible D gene is TRBD1 (5 bases). V lost 3 bases and J lost 2, with 11 bases in between. The CDR3 length is 14 residues. Germline V lookup: CDR1 SGHRS, CDR2 YFSETQ. The CDR3 loop is CASSSSGTNYGYTF. CDR3 bases: TGCGCCAGCAGCTCCTCCGGGACCAACTATGGCTACACCTTC.